This record covers a single T cell receptor beta chain. Its antigen is unidentified. The primer mix had 60 Vbeta and 13 Jbeta primers. TCRdb's table, derived via immunoSEQ multiplex PCR, lists solely in-frame clones and lacks some. Among some 200,000 clones listed, roughly 80% were seen once. The CDR3 totals 15 residues. Looked up from germline, CDR1 is SGHAT and CDR2 is FQNNGV. V lost 5 bases to trimming and J lost 2 bases, with 16 bases between them. The sample belongs to a study of cytomegalovirus exposure and HLA in healthy donors. Study as a whole: From donors who were HLA-typed, an early data release held 70 million to 90 million unique TCRs. Study-wide results and limits: It was only CMV serostatus that was available as immune exposure information.

The sample consisted of PBMCs. This chain connects TRBV11-2 to TRBJ2-7, with a weak D call TRBD1 (6 bases). The sequence derives from a woman aged 18 to 35 in good health and CMV-seronegative. The CDR3 DNA reads TGTGCCAGCAGCCCCGTGGGGGCCGGAACCTACGAGCAGTACTTC. It codes for CASSPVGAGTYEQYF.